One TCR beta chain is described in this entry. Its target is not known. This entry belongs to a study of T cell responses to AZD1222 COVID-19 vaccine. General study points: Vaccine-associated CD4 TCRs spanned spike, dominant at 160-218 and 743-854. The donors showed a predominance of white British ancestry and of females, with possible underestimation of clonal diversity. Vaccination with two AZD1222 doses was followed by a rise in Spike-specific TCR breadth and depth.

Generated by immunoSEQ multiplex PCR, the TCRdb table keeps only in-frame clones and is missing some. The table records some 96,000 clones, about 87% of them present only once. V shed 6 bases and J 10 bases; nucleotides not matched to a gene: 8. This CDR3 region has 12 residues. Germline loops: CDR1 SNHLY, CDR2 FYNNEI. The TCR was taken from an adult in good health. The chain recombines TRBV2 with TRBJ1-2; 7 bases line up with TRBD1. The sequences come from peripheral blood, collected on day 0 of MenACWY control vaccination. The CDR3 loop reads CASRDQGGNYTF. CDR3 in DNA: TGTGCCAGCAGGGACCAGGGGGGGAACTACACCTTC. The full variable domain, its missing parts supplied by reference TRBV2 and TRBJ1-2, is EPEVTQTPSHQVTQMGQEVILRCVPISNHLYFYWYRQILGQKVEFLVSFYNNEISEKSEIFDDQFSVERPDGSNFTLKIRSTKLEDSAMYFCASRDQGGNYTFGSGTRLTVV.